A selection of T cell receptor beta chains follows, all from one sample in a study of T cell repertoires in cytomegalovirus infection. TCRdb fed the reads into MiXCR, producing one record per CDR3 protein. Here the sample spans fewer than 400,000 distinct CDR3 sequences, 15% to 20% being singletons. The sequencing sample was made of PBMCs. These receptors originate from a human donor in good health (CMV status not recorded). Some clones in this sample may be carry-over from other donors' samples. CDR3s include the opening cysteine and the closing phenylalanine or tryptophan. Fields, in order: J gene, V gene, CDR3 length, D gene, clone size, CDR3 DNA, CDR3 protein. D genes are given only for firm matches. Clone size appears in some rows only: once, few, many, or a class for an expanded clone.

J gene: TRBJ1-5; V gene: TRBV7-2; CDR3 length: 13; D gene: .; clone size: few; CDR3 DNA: TGTGCCAGCAGCGATACATGGAATCAGCCCCAGCATTTT; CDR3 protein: CASSDTWNQPQHF
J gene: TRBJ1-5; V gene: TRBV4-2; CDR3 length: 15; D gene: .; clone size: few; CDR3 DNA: TGTGCCAGCAGCCAAGGGGCAGAGAACCCACAGCCCCAGCATTTT; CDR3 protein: CASSQGAENPQPQHF
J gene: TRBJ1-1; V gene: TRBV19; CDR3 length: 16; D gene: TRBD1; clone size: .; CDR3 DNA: TGTGCCAGTAGTACGGCCTCCGGGACAGGGACCACTGAAGCTTTCTTT; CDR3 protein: CASSTASGTGTTEAFF
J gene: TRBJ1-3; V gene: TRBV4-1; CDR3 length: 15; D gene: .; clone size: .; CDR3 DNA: TGCGCCAGCAGCCAGAGGGGACTCTCTGGAAACACCATATATTTT; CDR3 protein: CASSQRGLSGNTIYF
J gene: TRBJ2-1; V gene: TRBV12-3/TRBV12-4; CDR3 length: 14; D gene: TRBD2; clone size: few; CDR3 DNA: TGTGCCAGCAGAGATAGCGGGAGTGACAATGAGCAGTTCTTC; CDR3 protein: CASRDSGSDNEQFF
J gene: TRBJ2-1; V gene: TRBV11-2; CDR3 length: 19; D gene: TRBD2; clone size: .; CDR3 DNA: TGTGCCAGCAGCAAAAGGCCGGGGGAGGGAGGGAGAGCGGACAATGAGCAGTTCTTC; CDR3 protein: CASSKRPGEGGRADNEQFF
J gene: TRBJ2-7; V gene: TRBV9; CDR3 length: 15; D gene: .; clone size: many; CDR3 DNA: TGTGCCAGCAGCGTAAATCCGGCGGGATCCAACGAGCAGTACTTC; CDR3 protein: CASSVNPAGSNEQYF
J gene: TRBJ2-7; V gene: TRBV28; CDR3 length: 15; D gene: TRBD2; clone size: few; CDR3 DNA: TGTGCCAGCAGTCCTCCCCAGACTAGCCCGTGGGAGCAGTACTTC; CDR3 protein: CASSPPQTSPWEQYF
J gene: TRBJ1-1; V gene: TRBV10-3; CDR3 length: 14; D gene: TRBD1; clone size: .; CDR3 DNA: TGTGCCATCAGCTGGACAGGGGGTAGATCTGAAGCTTTCTTT; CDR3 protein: CAISWTGGRSEAFF
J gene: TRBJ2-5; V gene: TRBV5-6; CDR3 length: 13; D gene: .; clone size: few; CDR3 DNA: TGTGCCAGCAGCTTTTCTGCCCCGGAGACCCAGTACTTC; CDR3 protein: CASSFSAPETQYF
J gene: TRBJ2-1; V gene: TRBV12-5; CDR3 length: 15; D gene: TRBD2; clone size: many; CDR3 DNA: TGTGCTAGTGGTCCCCCGGGAGGAGCCTACAATGAGCAGTTCTTC; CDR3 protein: CASGPPGGAYNEQFF
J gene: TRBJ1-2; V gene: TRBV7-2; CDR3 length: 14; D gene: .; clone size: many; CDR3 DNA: TGTGCCAGCAGCCCGGGGAAGGGCGTCCATGGCTACACCTTC; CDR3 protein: CASSPGKGVHGYTF
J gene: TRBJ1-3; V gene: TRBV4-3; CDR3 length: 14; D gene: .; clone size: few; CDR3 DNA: TGCGCCAGCAGCCAAGATGGGGCCGCAAACACCATATATTTT; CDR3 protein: CASSQDGAANTIYF
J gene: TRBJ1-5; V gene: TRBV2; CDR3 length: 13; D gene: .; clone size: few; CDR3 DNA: TGTGCCAGCAGAGGAGACGGGAATCAGCCCCAGCATTTT; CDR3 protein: CASRGDGNQPQHF
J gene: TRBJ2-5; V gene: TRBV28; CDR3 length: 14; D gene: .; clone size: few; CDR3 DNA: TGTGCCAGCAGGGAACAGGGAGGAGGGGAGACCCAGTACTTC; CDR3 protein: CASREQGGGETQYF